A selection of T cell receptor beta chains follows, all from one sample in a study of metastatic and nonmetastatic thyroid tumors. With MiXCR, TCRdb called clones anew from the PCR reads. Among 35,000 to 50,000 clones, approximately 13% were seen once, and the ten largest hold more than 8%. The sample consisted of blood. These receptors all stem from a female donor with papillary thyroid cancer or a benign thyroid nodule (not recorded which). Some clones in this sample may be carry-over from other donors' samples. CDR3s include the opening cysteine and the closing phenylalanine or tryptophan. The D gene is left open where the match is weak. The listing skips clone size in some rows; elsewhere it reads once, few, many or a size class.

CASSLAGDTQYF,TGCGCCAGCAGCTTGGCCGGGGATACGCAGTATTTT,TRBV5-1,many,.,TRBJ2-3
CASSLAGPGYTF,TGTGCCAGCAGTTTAGCGGGGCCTGGATACACCTTC,TRBV12-3/TRBV12-4,.,.,TRBJ1-2
CAWSVGKDTQYF,TGTGCCTGGAGCGTCGGGAAGGATACGCAGTATTTT,TRBV30,many,.,TRBJ2-3
CASKAASDEQFF,TGTGCCAGCAAGGCGGCTAGTGATGAGCAGTTCTTC,TRBV27,medium-sized,.,TRBJ2-1
CSARDPGGPGNEQFF,TGCAGTGCTAGAGACCCGGGAGGGCCGGGCAATGAGCAGTTCTTC,TRBV20-1,many,TRBD2,TRBJ2-1
CASSLKVNTEAFF,TGTGCCAGCAGTTTAAAAGTGAACACTGAAGCTTTCTTT,TRBV12-3/TRBV12-4,many,.,TRBJ1-1
CASSFQRGDTQCF,TGTGCCAGCAGCTTCCAGAGAGGAGATACGCAGTGTTTT,TRBV6-1,many,.,TRBJ2-3
CASSDAGNTEAFF,TGTGCCAGCAGTGATGCGGGGAACACTGAAGCTTTCTTT,TRBV25-1,many,.,TRBJ1-1
CASSSRTGEQFF,TGTGCCAGCAGCTCCAGGACGGGAGAGCAGTTCTTC,TRBV13,many,.,TRBJ2-1
CSARGTGADYSPLHF,TGCAGTGCTAGAGGGACAGGGGCCGATTATTCACCCCTCCACTTT,TRBV20-1,.,TRBD1,TRBJ1-6
CASSMGLAGGREMGTDTQYF,TGTGCCAGTAGTATGGGACTAGCGGGAGGGAGGGAAATGGGGACAGATACGCAGTATTTT,TRBV19,.,TRBD2,TRBJ2-3
CAWTRGSTEAFF,TGTGCCTGGACCAGGGGGAGCACTGAAGCTTTCTTT,TRBV30,many,TRBD1,TRBJ1-1
CASSEGAGLYGYTF,TGCGCCAGCAGTGAGGGGGCAGGCTTATATGGCTACACCTTC,TRBV10-2,many,.,TRBJ1-2
CASSSSTGRRYSPLHF,TGTGCCAGCAGCTCCTCGACAGGGAGAAGATACTCACCCCTCCACTTT,TRBV5-4,.,TRBD1,TRBJ1-6
CASSTGTSGAKNIQYF,TGTGCCAGCAGCACCGGGACTAGCGGAGCCAAAAACATTCAGTACTTC,TRBV3-1,many,TRBD2,TRBJ2-4
CASSPRPGGPYEQYF,TGTGCCTCCTCCCCCCGTCCGGGAGGACCCTACGAGCAGTACTTC,TRBV7-8,many,TRBD2,TRBJ2-7
CASSQEGGLAGRSSYNEQFF,TGCGCCAGCAGCCAAGAGGGGGGGCTAGCGGGAAGGAGCTCCTACAATGAGCAGTTCTTC,TRBV4-1,.,TRBD2,TRBJ2-1
CSAPGPGGIYEKLFF,TGCAGTGCTCCCGGCCCCGGGGGGATATATGAAAAACTGTTTTTT,TRBV20-1,many,.,TRBJ1-4
CASSLGGPPYSPLHF,TGTGCCAGCAGTTTGGGCGGGCCCCCTTATTCACCCCTCCACTTT,TRBV12-3/TRBV12-4,many,.,TRBJ1-6
CASSLQGVGTEAFF,TGTGCCAGCAGCTTACAAGGGGTCGGAACTGAAGCTTTCTTT,TRBV7-3,many,.,TRBJ1-1
CASSDKTSENEQFF,TGTGCCAGCAGTGATAAAACTAGTGAAAATGAGCAGTTCTTC,TRBV12-3/TRBV12-4,.,.,TRBJ2-1
CASRKSGTDTQYF,TGTGCCAGTAGAAAAAGCGGCACAGATACGCAGTATTTT,TRBV19,many,.,TRBJ2-3
CASSRGTEAFF,TGTGCCAGCAGCCGCGGCACTGAAGCTTTCTTT,TRBV5-4,few,.,TRBJ1-1
CSAPQLAGGPGFSGELFF,TGCAGTGCTCCTCAACTAGCGGGAGGGCCGGGATTTAGCGGGGAGCTGTTTTTT,TRBV20-1,.,TRBD2,TRBJ2-2
CASLWLENTGELFF,TGTGCCAGCCTGTGGCTAGAGAACACCGGGGAGCTGTTTTTT,TRBV2,many,.,TRBJ2-2
CASSMTGQETQYF,TGTGCCAGTAGTATGACCGGACAAGAGACCCAGTACTTC,TRBV19,medium-sized,.,TRBJ2-5
CASSQGEVGYGYTF,TGCGCCAGCAGCCAGGGGGAGGTGGGCTATGGCTACACCTTC,TRBV5-1,.,TRBD1,TRBJ1-2